The clone carrying this T cell receptor beta chain showed up just a few times. Antigen unknown. This sample was taken from a study of vaccination and CD4 T cells after COVID-19. Treatment: approximately 11-day PBMC culture with coronavirus spike peptide pools or control peptides (ViraFEST assay). T cells were expanded with peptide pools, and expanded clonotypes were identified by TCR sequencing. At the Johns Hopkins FTIC core, DNA taken from cultured CD4+ T cells was sequenced by way of the Oncomine TCR Beta short-read assay. TCRdb independently ran MiXCR on the PCR reads; one entry per CDR3 protein. The sample lists about 18,000 distinct CDR3 sequences, about 38% seen once, with around an eighth in the top ten. Findings and limits, study-wide: The median number of SARS-CoV-2-reactive clonotypes increased from roughly 19 to 38, a change that did not reach significance. Among reactive clones from convalescent patients, a median about 90% appeared only post-vaccination.

The ends were cut back, 4 bases at V and 9 bases at J, with 10 bases in the middle. Germline V gene sequence: CDR1 MRHNA, CDR2 SNTAGT. The CDR3 contains 13 residues. The sequenced material came from CD4+ T cells from blood, cultured in vitro. The source is a human donor who had recovered from COVID-19. The chain joins TRBV6-4 to TRBJ1-6; D gene unclear. CDR3 DNA sequence: TGTGCCAGCAGTGCCCAGCTAGGTTCACCCCTCCACTTT. This codes for CASSAQLGSPLHF.